Described below is a single T cell receptor (beta chain) sequence and its context. Germline V gives CDR1 MNHNY, CDR2 SVGAGI (reference sequence). This CDR3 contains 15 residues. Deletions cut 0 bases from V and 7 bases from J, with 15 bases between. These data come from a study of T cells in localized non-small cell lung cancer. Assay: immunoSEQ multiplex PCR; the TCRdb copy retains only in-frame clones and omits some. The repertoire holds around 30,000 clones, 91% seen once, with approximately 5.4% in the top ten. The chain recombines TRBV6-6 with TRBJ1-2; a possible D gene is TRBD1 (6 bases). The input for sequencing was PBMCs, taken before any cancer treatment. The clonotype comes from a man between 40 and 70 years old with stage II lung adenocarcinoma. CDR3 loop: CASSYSPGVKGGYTF. CDR3 DNA: TGTGCCAGCAGTTACTCCCCAGGGGTAAAAGGTGGCTACACCTTC.